This T cell receptor beta chain was sequenced for a study of T cells in Graves' hyperthyroidism and ophthalmopathy (dated by TCRdb to between 2018 and 2020). About the full investigation: Peripheral blood samples were taken at the time of initial diagnosis, prior to any treatment. To identify TCR V-J signatures that set the groups apart, the researchers used a discovery cohort of 100 patients, made up of 43 with Graves' ophthalmopathy and about 60 with stable Graves' hyperthyroidism. Whether ophthalmopathy could be predicted prospectively was tested in an independent validation cohort made up of under 20 hyperthyroidism patients plus 17 patients who later progressed to ophthalmopathy. For training and testing, the roughly 93 patients in the discovery cohort were randomly divided in a 7:3 ratio. Thyroid tissue and blood T-cell repertoires from several Graves' hyperthyroidism patients were also compared in the study. After blood sampling, hyperthyroidism patients were treated with methimazole at a starting dose of 30 mg daily, and ophthalmopathy patients were treated with high-dose intravenous methylprednisolone. According to the paper, TCR Vbeta CDR3 sequencing was carried out on 135 peripheral blood samples, which came from fewer than 50 ophthalmopathy, 75 to 80 hyperthyroidism and some 17 progressor patients. Overall study results and their limits: Most expanded thyroid clonotypes (frequency above 0.001) were also detected in blood, suggesting blood repertoires may reflect thyroid immune responses. During validation, the model predicted progression to ophthalmopathy a median of around six months ahead of onset, with around 65% sensitivity and more than 72% specificity. No statistical method was used to fix the sample size in advance, and group allocation was not hidden from the investigators. A 13 V-J signature model separated ophthalmopathy from stable hyperthyroidism, with around 88% sensitivity and roughly 81% specificity in cross-validation and 80%/75% in testing.

Moderately to severely active disease, a Clinical Activity Score of at least 3, a NOSPECS grade of at least 4, and a duration under 3 months were present in ophthalmopathy patients. Exclusion was applied to patients with uncontrolled infections, other autoimmune diseases, pregnancy or lactation. Diagnoses were based on clinical symptoms, serum thyroxine and TRAb, thyroid ultrasound and orbital computed tomography. PBMCs were isolated from 7.5 to 10 ml of fresh peripheral blood by Ficoll-Paque density gradient centrifugation. Total RNA was extracted with Trizol reagent, and quality was checked on an Agilent 2100 Bioanalyzer. As concerns this clonotype: The antigen it binds to is not known. Base-call qualities are not available, and no considerably larger clone is one nucleotide away.

The TCR beta CDR3 regions were amplified from RNA transcripts. The first round of RT-PCR for the TCR CDR3 was performed with the HTBI primer set and the Qiagen OneStep RT-PCR kit. The libraries were constructed in a second round of multiplex PCR and then size-selected and purified. The libraries were sequenced on an Illumina HiSeq2000 using paired-end 100 bp reads. The paper's data handling went like this. SOAPnuke was used to process the raw data, with reads discarded if the reads contained adapters or uncalled bases, had a mean Phred below 15, or lacked an exact constant-primer or identifier match. COPE v1.2.5 was used to merge the high-quality paired reads, and each unique nucleotide sequence was defined as a clonotype. MiTCR v1.1 was used to align clonotypes to the IMGT TRBV, TRBD and TRBJ reference segments. Analysis was restricted to V-J combinations with a frequency above 0.0001, which covered roughly 99% of repertoires. A TCS score was defined as the ratio between F50 (clonal expansion) and ExV (chaos), using BLOSUM62-based TCRdist between CDR3 peptides within each V-J. Welch's t-statistics and random forest reduced 500 to 650 V-J features to 10 to 15, which were used in a naive Bayes classifier (R e1071). TCRdb itself trimmed the public reads at Q25 with fastp, ran MiXCR and retained productive beta chains. Rows matching on CDR3 protein sequence are summarized as one entry with the most common DNA and genes. The V and J calls, along with clone size, are taken from TCRdb and not from the paper's own processing. The sample contains roughly 280,000 distinct CDR3 sequences, around 20% of them found a single time. The ten largest clones add up to around 64% of the sample.

The CDR3 measures 15 amino acids from cysteine to phenylalanine. Only the CDR3 part of the read is kept: 45 bases, read in frame from the first base. The germline V gene (reference sequence) gives CDR1 as LNHDA and CDR2 as SQIVND. V and J lose 3 bases and 0 bases, and a span of 9 bases separates them. The V and J genes are TRBV19 and TRBJ1-5, with the D segment identity uncertain. Sample: blood. The receptor comes from a man under 40 with Graves' ophthalmopathy. The sequenced DNA is TGTGCCAGTAGTATTGTGGGAGCTAGCAATCAGCCCCAGCATTTT. This yields the protein CASSIVGASNQPQHF.